Reported below is one T cell receptor (beta chain). The data were taken from a study of blood T cell repertoires in COVID-19. Looking at the study overall: T cells, B-cell-depleted T cells, or PBMCs provided the cDNA or gDNA that served as material.

Here immunoSEQ multiplex PCR was the method, and the copy in TCRdb shows in-frame clones only, minus some. The table has 100,000 to 150,000 clones, approximately 81% seen once. Sequenced sample: peripheral blood. The source is a man between 60 and 70 years old with acute or convalescent COVID-19.

The CDR3 nucleotides read TGCAGCGTTGAAGATCGAGGGTCTGGCTACACCTTC. Encoded protein: CSVEDRGSGYTF. The chain employs TRBV29-1 and TRBJ1-2; D remains unclear. The germline gives CDR1 SQVTM, CDR2 ANQGSEA. The CDR3 length is 12 residues. The ends were cut back, 0 bases at V and 7 bases at J, with 9 bases in the middle.